This TCR beta chain was observed in a study of blood T cell repertoires in COVID-19. Libraries were prepared by immunoSEQ multiplex PCR; TCRdb keeps only in-frame clonotypes and omits some of them. Of about 120,000 clones listed, about 86% were seen once; the top ten hold about 1%. Looked up from germline, CDR1 is LGHDT and CDR2 is YNNKEL (reference sequence). The CDR3 extends over 14 amino acids. Trimming shortened V by 2 bases and J by 2 bases, and 10 bases separated the two germline ends. The gene calls are TRBV3-1 (or the pseudogene TRBV3-2) and TRBJ2-7; D perhaps matches TRBD2 (5 bases). This TCR was recovered from a woman between 50 and 59 years old with active or convalescent COVID-19. Sequencing input: peripheral blood. CDR3 amino acids: CASSQRLRPYEQYF. The CDR3 nucleotides are TGTGCCAGCAGCCAAAGACTAAGGCCCTACGAGCAGTACTTC.